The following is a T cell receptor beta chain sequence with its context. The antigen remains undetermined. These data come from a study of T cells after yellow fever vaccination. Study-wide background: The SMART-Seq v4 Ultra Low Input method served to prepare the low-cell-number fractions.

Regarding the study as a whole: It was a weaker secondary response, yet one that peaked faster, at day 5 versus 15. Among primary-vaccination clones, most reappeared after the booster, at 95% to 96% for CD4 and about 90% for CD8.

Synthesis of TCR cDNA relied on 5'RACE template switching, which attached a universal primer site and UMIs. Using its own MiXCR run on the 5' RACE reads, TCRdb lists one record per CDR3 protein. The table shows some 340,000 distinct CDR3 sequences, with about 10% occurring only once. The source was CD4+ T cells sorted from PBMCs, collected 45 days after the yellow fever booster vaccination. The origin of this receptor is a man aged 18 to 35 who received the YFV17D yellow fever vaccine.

CDR3 in amino acids: CASSPWRAGGIGELFF. CDR3 nucleotides: TGTGCCAGCAGCCCCTGGAGAGCGGGGGGTATCGGGGAGCTGTTTTTT. V is TRBV11-1 and J is TRBJ2-2, with 9 bases aligning to TRBD2. The CDR3 length is 16 residues. Germline CDR1 SGHAT, CDR2 FQDESV (reference sequence). V was pared by 5 bases and J by 7 bases, with 11 bases of the junction left unmatched.